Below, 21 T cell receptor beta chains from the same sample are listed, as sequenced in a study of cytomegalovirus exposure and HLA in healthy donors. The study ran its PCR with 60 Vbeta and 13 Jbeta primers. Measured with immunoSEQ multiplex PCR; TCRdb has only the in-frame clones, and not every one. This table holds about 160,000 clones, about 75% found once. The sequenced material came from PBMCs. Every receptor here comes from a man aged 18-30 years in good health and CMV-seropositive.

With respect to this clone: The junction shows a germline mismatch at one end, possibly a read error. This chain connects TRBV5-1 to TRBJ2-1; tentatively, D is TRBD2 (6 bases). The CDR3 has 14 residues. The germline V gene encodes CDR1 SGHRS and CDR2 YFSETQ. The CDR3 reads CASSGVASVYEQFF. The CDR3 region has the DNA TGCGCGAGCAGTGGAGTGGCTAGCGTTTATGAGCAGTTCTTC.

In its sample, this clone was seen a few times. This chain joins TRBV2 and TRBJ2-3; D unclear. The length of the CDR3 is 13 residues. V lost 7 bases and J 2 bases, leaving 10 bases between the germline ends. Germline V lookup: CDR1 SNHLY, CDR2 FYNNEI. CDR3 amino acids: CASTLEVTDTQYF. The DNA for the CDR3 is TGTGCCAGCACCCTTGAGGTCACAGATACGCAGTATTTT.

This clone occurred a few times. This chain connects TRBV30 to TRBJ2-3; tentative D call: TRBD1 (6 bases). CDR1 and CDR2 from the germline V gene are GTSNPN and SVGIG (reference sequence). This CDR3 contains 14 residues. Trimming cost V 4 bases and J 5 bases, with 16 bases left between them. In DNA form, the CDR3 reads TGTGCCTGGAATGTAGGGGGTTGGGGAGATACGCAGTATTTT. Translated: CAWNVGGWGDTQYF.

DNA of the CDR3: TGTGCCAGCAGTTCGACAGGGGTTAGATACACTGAAGCTTTCTTT. Protein: CASSSTGVRYTEAFF. The chain couples TRBV27 to TRBJ1-1; 8 bases are shared with TRBD1. CDR1 and CDR2 (germline): MNHEY, SMNVEV (reference sequence). V trimming: 4 bases; J trimming: 3 bases; junction bases outside the gene matches: 7. The CDR3 is made up of 15 amino acids.

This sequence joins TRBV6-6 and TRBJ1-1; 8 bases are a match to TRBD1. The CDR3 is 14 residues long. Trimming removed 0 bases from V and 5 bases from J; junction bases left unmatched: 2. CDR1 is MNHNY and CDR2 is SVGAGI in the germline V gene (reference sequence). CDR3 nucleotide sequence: TGTGCCAGCAGTTACTCGCAGGGGGCAACTGAAGCTTTCTTT. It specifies CASSYSQGATEAFF.

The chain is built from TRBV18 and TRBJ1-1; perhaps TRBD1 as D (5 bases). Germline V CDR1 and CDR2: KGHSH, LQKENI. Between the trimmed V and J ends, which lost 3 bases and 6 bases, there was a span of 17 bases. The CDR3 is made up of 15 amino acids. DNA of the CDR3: TGTGCCAGCTCACCGTCGGGCGGGGGAGGGTCTGAAGCTTTCTTT. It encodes CASSPSGGGGSEAFF.

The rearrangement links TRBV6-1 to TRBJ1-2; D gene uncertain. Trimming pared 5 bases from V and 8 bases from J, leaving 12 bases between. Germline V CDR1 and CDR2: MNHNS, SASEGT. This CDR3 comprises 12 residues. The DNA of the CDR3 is TGTGCCAGCAGTAACGAGCTAGCCGGCTACACCTTC. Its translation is CASSNELAGYTF.

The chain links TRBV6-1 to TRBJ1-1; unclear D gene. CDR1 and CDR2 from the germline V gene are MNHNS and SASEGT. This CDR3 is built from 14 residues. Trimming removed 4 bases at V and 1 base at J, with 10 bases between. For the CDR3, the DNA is TGTGCCAGCAGTGTATTACTTCAGAACACTGAAGCTTTCTTT. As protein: CASSVLLQNTEAFF.

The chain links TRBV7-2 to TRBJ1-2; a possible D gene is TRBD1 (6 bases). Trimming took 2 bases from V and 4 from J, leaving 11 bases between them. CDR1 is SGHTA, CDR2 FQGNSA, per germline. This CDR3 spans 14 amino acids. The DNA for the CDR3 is TGTGCCAGCAGCTTATCGACAGGCACCTATGGCTACACCTTC. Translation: CASSLSTGTYGYTF.

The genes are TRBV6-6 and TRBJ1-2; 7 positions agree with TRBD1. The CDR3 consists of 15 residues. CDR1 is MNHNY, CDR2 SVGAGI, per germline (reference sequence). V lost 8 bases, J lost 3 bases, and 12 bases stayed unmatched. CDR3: CASLFLPGTDYGYTF. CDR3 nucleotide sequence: TGTGCCAGCTTATTTCTACCCGGGACAGACTATGGCTACACCTTC.

This chain's CDR3 is CASSYEQGASTEAFF. The CDR3 coding sequence is TGTGCCAGCAGTTACGAGCAGGGGGCAAGCACTGAAGCTTTCTTT. The V and J genes are TRBV6-5 and TRBJ1-1, with 8 bases aligning to TRBD1. V was clipped by 2 bases and J by 4 bases; unmatched bases: 6. This CDR3 has 15 residues. Germline loops: CDR1 MNHEY, CDR2 SVGAGI.

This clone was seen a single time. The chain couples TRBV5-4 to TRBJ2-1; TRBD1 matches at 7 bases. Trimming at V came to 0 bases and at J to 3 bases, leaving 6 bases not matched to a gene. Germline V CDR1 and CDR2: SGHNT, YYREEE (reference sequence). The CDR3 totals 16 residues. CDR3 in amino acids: CASSLGPTGVYNEQFF. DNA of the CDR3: TGTGCCAGCAGCTTGGGCCCTACAGGGGTCTACAATGAGCAGTTCTTC.

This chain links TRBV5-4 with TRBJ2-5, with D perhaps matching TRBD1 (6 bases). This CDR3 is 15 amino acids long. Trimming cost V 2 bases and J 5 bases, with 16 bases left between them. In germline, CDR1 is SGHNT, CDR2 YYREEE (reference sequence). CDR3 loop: CASSLGVQGWETQYF. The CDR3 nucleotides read TGTGCCAGCAGCTTAGGTGTCCAGGGGTGGGAGACCCAGTACTTC.

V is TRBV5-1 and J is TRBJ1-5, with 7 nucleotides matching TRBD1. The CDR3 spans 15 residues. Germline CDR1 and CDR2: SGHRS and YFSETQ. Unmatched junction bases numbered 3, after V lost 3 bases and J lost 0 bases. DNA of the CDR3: TGCGCCAGCAGCTGGGGGACAGATAGCAATCAGCCCCAGCATTTT. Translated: CASSWGTDSNQPQHF.

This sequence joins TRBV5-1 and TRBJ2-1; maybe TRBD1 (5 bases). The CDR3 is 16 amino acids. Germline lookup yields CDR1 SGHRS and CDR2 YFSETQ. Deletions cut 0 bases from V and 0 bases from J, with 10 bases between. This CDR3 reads CASSLGVQGSYNEQFF. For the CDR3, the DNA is TGCGCCAGCAGCTTGGGAGTCCAGGGCTCCTACAATGAGCAGTTCTTC.

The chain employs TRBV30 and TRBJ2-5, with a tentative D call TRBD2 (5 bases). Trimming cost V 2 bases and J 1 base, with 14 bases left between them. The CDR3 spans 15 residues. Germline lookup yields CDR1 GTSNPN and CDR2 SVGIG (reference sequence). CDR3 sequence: CAWSKGLAPQETQYF. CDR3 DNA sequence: TGTGCCTGGAGTAAAGGTCTAGCCCCCCAAGAGACCCAGTACTTC.

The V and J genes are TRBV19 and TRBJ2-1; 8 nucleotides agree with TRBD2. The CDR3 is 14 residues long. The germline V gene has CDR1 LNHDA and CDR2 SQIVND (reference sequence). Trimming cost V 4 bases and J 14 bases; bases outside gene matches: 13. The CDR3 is CASSTKPGLVLEFF. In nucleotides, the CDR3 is TGTGCCAGTAGTACAAAACCGGGACTAGTTCTCGAGTTCTTC.

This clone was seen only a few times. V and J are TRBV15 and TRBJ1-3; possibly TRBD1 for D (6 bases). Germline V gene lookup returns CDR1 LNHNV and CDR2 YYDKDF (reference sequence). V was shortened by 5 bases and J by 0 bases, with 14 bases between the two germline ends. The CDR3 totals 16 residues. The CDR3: CATSARRQVSGNTIYF. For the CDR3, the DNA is TGTGCCACCAGCGCACGCCGACAGGTCTCTGGAAACACCATATATTTT.

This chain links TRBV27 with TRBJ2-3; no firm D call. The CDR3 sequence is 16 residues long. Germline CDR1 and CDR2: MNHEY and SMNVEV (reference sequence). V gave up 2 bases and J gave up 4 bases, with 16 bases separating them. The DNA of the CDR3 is TGTGCCAGCAGTTTAGGCGCCAGGTCTGGCCCAGATACGCAGTATTTT. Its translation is CASSLGARSGPDTQYF.

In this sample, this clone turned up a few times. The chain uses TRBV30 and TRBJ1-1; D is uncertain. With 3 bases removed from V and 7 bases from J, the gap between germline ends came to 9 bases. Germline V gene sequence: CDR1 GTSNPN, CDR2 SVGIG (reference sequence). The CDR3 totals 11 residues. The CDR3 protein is CAWRAGGEAFF. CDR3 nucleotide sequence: TGTGCCTGGAGGGCTGGTGGTGAAGCTTTCTTT. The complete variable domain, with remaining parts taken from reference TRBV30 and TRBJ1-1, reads SQTIHQWPATLVQPVGSPLSLECTVEGTSNPNLYWYRQAAGRGLQLLFYSVGIGQISSEVPQNLSASRPQDRQFILSSKKLLLSDSGFYLCAWRAGGEAFFGQGTRLTVV.

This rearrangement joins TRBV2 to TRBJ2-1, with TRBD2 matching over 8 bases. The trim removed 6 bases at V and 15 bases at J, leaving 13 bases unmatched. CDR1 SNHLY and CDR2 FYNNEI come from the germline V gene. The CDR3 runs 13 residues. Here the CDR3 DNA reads TGTGCCAGCAGCGTACGTAGCGGGGAACGGTCGTTCTTC. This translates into CASSVRSGERSFF.